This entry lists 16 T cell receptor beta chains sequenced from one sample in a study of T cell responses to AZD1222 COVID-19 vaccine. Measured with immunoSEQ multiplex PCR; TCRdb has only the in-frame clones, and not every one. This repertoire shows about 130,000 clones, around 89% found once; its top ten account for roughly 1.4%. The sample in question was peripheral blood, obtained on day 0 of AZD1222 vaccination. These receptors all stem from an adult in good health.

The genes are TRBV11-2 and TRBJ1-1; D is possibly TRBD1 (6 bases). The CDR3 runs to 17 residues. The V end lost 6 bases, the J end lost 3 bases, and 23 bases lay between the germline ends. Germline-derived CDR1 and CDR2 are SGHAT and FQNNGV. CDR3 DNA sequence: TGTGCCAGCAGTTTGAGATCTGCAGGGGCGAGGGACACTGAAGCTTTCTTT. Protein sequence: CASSLRSAGARDTEAFF.

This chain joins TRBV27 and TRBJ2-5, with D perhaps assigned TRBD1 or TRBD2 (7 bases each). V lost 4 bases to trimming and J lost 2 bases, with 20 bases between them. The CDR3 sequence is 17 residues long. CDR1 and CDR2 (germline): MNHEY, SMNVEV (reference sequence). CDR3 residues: CASSSAGGGLTQETQYF. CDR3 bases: TGTGCCAGCAGTTCCGCAGGGGGGGGTTTAACTCAAGAGACCCAGTACTTC.

As DNA, the CDR3 is TGCAGCGTTGAGTTAGGAAGTCAGGCCCAATACGAGCAGTACTTC. Its translation is CSVELGSQAQYEQYF. The chain links TRBV29-1 to TRBJ2-7; no reliable D call. CDR3 length: 15 amino acids. Germline V CDR1 and CDR2: SQVTM, ANQGSEA. Between the trimmed V and J ends, which lost 3 bases and 4 bases, there was a span of 19 bases.

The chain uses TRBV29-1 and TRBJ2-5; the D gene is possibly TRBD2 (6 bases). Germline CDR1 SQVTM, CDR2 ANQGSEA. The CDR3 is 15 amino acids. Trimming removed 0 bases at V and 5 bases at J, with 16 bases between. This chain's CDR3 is CSVEDMAGSGETQYF. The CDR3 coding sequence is TGCAGCGTTGAAGATATGGCCGGGAGCGGGGAGACCCAGTACTTC.

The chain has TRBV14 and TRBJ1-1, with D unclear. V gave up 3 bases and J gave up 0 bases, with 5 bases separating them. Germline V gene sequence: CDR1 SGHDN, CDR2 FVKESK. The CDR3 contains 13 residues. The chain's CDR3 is CASSQSLNTEAFF. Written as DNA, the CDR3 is TGTGCCAGCAGCCAGAGCCTGAACACTGAAGCTTTCTTT.

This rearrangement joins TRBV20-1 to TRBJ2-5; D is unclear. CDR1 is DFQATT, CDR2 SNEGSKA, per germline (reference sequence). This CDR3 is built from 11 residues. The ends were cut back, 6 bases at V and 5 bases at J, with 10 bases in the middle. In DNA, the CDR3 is TGCAGTGCCGCCCGAGTGGAGACCCAGTACTTC. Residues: CSAARVETQYF.

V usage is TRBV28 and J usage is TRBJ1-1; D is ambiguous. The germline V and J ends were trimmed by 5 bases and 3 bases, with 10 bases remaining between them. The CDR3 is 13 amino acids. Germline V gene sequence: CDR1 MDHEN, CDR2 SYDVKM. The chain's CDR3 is CASSEIRDTEAFF. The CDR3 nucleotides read TGTGCCAGCAGTGAAATTCGCGACACTGAAGCTTTCTTT.

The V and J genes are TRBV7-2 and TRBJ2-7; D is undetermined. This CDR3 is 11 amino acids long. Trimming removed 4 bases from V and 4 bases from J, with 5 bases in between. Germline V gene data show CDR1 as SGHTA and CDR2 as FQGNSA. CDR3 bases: TGTGCCAGCAGCTATACTTACGAGCAGTACTTC. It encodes CASSYTYEQYF. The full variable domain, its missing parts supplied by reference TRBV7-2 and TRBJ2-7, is GAGVSQSPSNKVTEKGKDVELRCDPISGHTALYWYRQSLGQGLEFLIYFQGNSAPDKSGLPSDRFSAERTGGSVSTLTIQRTQQEDSAVYLCASSYTYEQYFGPGTRLTVT.

The CDR3 loop is CASSIRGTSYEQYF. The CDR3 DNA reads TGTGCCAGTAGTATCAGGGGGACCTCCTACGAGCAGTACTTC. V and J are TRBV19 and TRBJ2-7; the match to TRBD1 covers 7 bases. The germline CDR1 and CDR2 sequences are LNHDA and SQIVND (reference sequence). The CDR3 contains 14 residues. With V trimmed by 3 bases and J by 0 bases, 2 bases remained unmatched.

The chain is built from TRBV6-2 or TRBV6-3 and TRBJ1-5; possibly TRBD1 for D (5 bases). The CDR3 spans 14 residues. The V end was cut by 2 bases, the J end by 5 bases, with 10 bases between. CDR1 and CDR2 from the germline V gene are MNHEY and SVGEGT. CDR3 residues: CASSYIRVHQPQHF. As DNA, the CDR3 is TGTGCCAGCAGTTACATCAGGGTTCATCAGCCCCAGCATTTT.

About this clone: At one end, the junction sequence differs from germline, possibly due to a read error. The CDR3 here is CASSPSGRVYEQYF. The DNA of the CDR3 is TGTGCTAGCAGCCCCAGCGGGAGGGTTTACGAGCAGTACTTC. J is TRBJ2-7 and V is TRBV7-7; 10 bases line up with TRBD2. Germline CDR1 and CDR2: SSHAT and FNYEAQ (reference sequence). The length of the CDR3 is 14 residues.

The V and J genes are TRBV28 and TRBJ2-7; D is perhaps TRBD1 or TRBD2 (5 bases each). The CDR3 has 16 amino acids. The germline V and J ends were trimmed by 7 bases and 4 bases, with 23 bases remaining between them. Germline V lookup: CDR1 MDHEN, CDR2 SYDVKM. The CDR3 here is CASTRGWEGARYEQYF. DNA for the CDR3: TGTGCCAGCACCCGGGGTTGGGAAGGGGCTCGGTACGAGCAGTACTTC. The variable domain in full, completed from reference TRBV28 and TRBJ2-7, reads DVKVTQSSRYLVKRTGEKVFLECVQDMDHENMFWYRQDPGLGLRLIYFSYDVKMKEKGDIPEGYSVSREKKERFSLILESASTNQTSMYLCASTRGWEGARYEQYFGPGTRLTVT.

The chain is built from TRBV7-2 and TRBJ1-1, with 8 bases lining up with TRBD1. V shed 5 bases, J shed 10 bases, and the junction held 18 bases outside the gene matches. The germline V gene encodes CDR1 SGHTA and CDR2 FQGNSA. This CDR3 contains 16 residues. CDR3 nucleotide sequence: TGTGCCAGCAGCCGTCTGGCAGGGGGCCAATCGGCCCGAGCTTTCTTT. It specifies CASSRLAGGQSARAFF.

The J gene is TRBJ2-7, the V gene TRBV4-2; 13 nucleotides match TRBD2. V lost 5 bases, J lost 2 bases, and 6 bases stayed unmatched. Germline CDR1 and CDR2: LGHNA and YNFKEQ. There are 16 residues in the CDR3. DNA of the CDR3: TGTGCCAGCAGCTCCCCGGGACTAGCGGGAACCTACGAGCAGTACTTC. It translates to CASSSPGLAGTYEQYF.

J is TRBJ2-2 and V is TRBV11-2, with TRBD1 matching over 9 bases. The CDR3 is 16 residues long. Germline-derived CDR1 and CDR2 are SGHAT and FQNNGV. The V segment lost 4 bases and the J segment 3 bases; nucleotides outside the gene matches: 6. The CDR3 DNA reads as TGTGCCAGCAGCTCTCGGACAGGGGCCTACACCGGGGAGCTGTTTTTT. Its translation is CASSSRTGAYTGELFF.

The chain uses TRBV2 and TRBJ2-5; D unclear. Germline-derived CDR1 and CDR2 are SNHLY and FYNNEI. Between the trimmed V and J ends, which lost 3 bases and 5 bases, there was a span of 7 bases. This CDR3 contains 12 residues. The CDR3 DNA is TGTGCCAGCAGTGAGGTTCGGGAGACCCAGTACTTC. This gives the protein CASSEVRETQYF.